This T cell receptor beta chain was sequenced for a study of blood T cell repertoires in COVID-19 (dated by TCRdb to about 2020). Study-wide context: The collaborator samples originated in the United States, Italy and Spain and spanned the acute and convalescent phases of COVID-19. The material from the prospective study consisted of cDNA or gDNA derived from T cells, B-cell-depleted T cells, or PBMCs. Subjects who had been exposed to COVID-19, were actively infected with it, or had recovered from it provided the deeply sampled blood TCRbeta repertoires that made up the dataset. A freely available public database, intended as a resource for researchers studying the immune response to SARS-CoV-2, is where the repertoires were released. The samples were drawn from the first 160 participants of the ongoing ImmuneRACE study and from 1,254 subjects provided by 6 global collaborators. Sample metadata almost always included a de-identified subject ID, COVID-19 status, age in years and sex. HLA class I and class II types, where available, came from metadata supplied by the sample provider rather than from assay-based typing. The paper's findings and limits, for the study overall: The amount of clinical and demographic metadata varied by source and participant and was provided uncurated.

The immunoSEQ Assay, a bias-controlled multiplex PCR, was used to amplify TCRbeta CDR3 regions from genomic DNA. In the authors' own workflow: Nucleated cell counts per sample were estimated from amplification of reference gene primers within the assay. Sequence reads were collapsed and filtered to measure the absolute abundance of every unique TCRbeta CDR3 rearrangement. For each sample, productive Simpson clonality was calculated by taking the square root of Simpson's diversity index across productive rearrangements. Imported from immuneACCESS, the table was reduced by TCRdb to in-frame sequences with V and J called. These copies leave out some clones; in studies compared against another copy, an unresolved V gene accounts for under half, and the cause of the remainder is not known. D and trimming were read from the DNA, whereas the V and J calls and clone size are those reported in that table. The table for this sample lists over 450,000 clones; around nine tenths of them were counted only once. Of the sample, about 8.2% is held by the ten largest clones.

One collaborating source in Seattle enrolled patients while the patients were actively infected and followed the patients over time throughout the course of disease. Collaborating institutions collected whole blood in K2EDTA tubes following their own protocols. Collaborator samples were shipped for TCRbeta analysis as frozen whole blood, isolated PBMCs, or DNA extracted from either sample type. Comments on this clone: Its antigen is unknown. No much larger clone is present one base from it, and per-base qualities are unavailable.

V and J are trimmed by 6 bases and 8 bases, and the gene matches miss 13 bases of the junction. Via the germline V gene, CDR1 is MNHEY and CDR2 SVGAGI. The CDR3 contains 15 residues, cysteine and phenylalanine counted. Of all the DNA, just the CDR3 is kept, 45 bases in frame from base 1. The V and J genes are TRBV6-5 and TRBJ1-2; TRBD1 aligns with 9 central bases. The receptor was derived from a woman aged 45-60 years with COVID-19, enrolled during active disease. The sample taken for sequencing was peripheral blood. CDR3 loop: CASRPGQGGPRGYTF. The nucleotide sequence is given as TGTGCCAGCAGGCCGGGACAGGGAGGACCGAGGGGCTACACCTTC.